The clone carrying this TCR beta chain was recorded a few times. Per germline, CDR1 SGHTA and CDR2 FQGNSA. Trimming took 2 bases from V and 7 from J, leaving 11 bases between them. This CDR3 contains 13 residues. These data belong to a study of blood T cells in healthy people across ages. As for the study in general: About one barcoded beta molecule was captured per two T cells (by template switching).

Combining a sample-barcoded 5' primer with a J-beta primer mix, a second PCR ran for 7 to 11 cycles. Each cDNA was tagged by a template-switch adaptor containing 12 random nucleotides. Any given sample supplied a minimum of 2.5 million CDR3-containing paired-end reads. TCRdb re-analysed the 5' RACE reads in MiXCR, keeping a single row per CDR3 protein. The sample has some 710,000 distinct CDR3 sequences; 22% are singletons. The sample was blood. This sequence originates from a man in his 70s in good health. V usage is TRBV7-2 and J usage is TRBJ1-1; possible D gene TRBD1, 5 bases. CDR3 protein: CASSLSWGDEAFF. Here the CDR3 DNA reads TGTGCCAGCAGCTTATCATGGGGGGATGAAGCTTTCTTT.